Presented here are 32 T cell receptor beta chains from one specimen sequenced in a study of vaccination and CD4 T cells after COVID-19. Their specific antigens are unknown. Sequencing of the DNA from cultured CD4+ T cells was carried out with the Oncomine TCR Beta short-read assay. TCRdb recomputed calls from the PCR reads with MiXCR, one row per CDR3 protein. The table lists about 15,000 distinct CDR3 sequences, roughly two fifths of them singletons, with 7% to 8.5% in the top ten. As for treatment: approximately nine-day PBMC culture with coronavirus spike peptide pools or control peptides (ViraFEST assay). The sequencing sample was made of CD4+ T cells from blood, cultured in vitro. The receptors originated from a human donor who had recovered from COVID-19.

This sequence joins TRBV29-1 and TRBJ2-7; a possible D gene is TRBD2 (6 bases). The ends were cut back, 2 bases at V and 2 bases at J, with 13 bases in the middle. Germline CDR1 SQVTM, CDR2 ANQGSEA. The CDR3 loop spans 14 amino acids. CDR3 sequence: CSVELGGKPYEQYF. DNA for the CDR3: TGCAGCGTTGAATTGGGAGGAAAGCCCTACGAGCAGTACTTC.

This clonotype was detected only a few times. The CDR3 DNA sequence: TGTGCCAGCAGGTTCTCCCAAGGGTACCAAGAGACCCAGTACTTC. It codes for CASRFSQGYQETQYF. The gene calls are TRBV27 and TRBJ2-5; D unclear. V lost 6 bases and J 0 bases, leaving 14 bases between the germline ends. This CDR3 has 15 residues. The germline V gene has CDR1 MNHEY and CDR2 SMNVEV (reference sequence).

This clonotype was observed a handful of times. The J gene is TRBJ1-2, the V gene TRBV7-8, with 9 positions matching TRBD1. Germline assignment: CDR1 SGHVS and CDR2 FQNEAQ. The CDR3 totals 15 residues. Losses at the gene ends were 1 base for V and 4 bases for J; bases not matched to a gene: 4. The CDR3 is CASSLGTGGTYGYTF. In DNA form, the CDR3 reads TGTGCCAGCAGCTTAGGCACAGGGGGCACCTATGGCTACACCTTC.

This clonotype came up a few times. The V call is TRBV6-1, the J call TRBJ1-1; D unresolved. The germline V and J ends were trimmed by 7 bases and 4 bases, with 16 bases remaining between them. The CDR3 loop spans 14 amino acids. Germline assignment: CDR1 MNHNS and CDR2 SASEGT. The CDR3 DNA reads TGTGCCAGCACTCCGGGCTCGTGGGGCACTGAAGCTTTCTTT. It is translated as CASTPGSWGTEAFF.

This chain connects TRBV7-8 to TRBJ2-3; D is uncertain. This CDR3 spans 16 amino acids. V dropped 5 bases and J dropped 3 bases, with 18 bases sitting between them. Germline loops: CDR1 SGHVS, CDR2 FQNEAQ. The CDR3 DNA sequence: TGTGCCAGCAGCCCCGGTCGACATGGCCTGACAGATACGCAGTATTTT. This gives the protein CASSPGRHGLTDTQYF.

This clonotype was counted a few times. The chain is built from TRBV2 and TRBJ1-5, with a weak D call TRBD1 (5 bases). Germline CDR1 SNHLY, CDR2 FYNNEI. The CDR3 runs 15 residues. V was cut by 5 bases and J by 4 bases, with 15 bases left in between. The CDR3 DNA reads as TGTGCCAGCAGTCCCCCCGGGACGGCAAATCAGCCCCAGCATTTT. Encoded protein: CASSPPGTANQPQHF.

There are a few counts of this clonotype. This chain's CDR3 is CASSRSGSDHEQYF. The DNA of the CDR3 is TGTGCCAGCAGCCGCTCCGGGTCAGACCACGAGCAGTACTTC. V and J are TRBV7-9 and TRBJ2-7, with D hard to call. The CDR3 consists of 14 residues. Germline V CDR1 and CDR2: SEHNR, FQNEAQ (reference sequence). The ends were cut back, 5 bases at V and 5 bases at J, with 16 bases in the middle.

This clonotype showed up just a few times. The CDR3 sequence: CASSSGFMAEAFF. For the CDR3, the DNA is TGCGCCAGCAGTTCAGGATTCATGGCTGAAGCTTTCTTT. The J gene is TRBJ1-1, the V gene TRBV10-1; D is undetermined. Trimming removed 5 bases at V and 6 bases at J, with 13 bases between. The CDR3 runs 13 residues. Looked up from germline, CDR1 is WNHNN and CDR2 is SYGVQD (reference sequence).

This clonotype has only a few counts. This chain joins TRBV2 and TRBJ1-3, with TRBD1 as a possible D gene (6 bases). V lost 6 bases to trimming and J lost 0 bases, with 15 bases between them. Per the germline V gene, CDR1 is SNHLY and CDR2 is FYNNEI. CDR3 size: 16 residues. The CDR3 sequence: CASRPQGHYSGNTIYF. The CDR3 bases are TGTGCCAGCAGACCCCAGGGACACTACTCTGGAAACACCATATATTTT.

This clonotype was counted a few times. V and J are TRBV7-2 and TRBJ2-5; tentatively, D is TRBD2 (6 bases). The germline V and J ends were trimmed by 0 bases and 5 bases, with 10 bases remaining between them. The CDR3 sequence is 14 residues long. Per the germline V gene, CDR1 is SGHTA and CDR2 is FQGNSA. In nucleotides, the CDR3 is TGTGCCAGCAGCTTAGCCACGGGACTGGAGACCCAGTACTTC. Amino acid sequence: CASSLATGLETQYF.

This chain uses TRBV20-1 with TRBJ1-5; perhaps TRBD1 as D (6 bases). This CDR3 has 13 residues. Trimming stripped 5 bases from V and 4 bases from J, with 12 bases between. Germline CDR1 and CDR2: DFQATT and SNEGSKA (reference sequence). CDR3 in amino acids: CSAQRGVNQPQHF. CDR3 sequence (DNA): TGCAGTGCTCAGAGGGGGGTAAATCAGCCCCAGCATTTT.

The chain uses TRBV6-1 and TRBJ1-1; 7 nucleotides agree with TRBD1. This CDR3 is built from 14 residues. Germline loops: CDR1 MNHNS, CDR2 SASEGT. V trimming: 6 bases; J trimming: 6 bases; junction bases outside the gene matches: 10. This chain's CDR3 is CASSHWEQGSEAFF. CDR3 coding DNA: TGTGCCAGCAGCCACTGGGAACAGGGGTCTGAAGCTTTCTTT.

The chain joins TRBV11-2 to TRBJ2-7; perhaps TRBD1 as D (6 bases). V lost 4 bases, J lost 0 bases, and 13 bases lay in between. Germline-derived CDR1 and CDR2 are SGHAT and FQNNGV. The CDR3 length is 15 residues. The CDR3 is CASSSMTGLSYEQYF. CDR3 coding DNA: TGTGCCAGCAGCTCGATGACAGGCCTCTCCTACGAGCAGTACTTC.

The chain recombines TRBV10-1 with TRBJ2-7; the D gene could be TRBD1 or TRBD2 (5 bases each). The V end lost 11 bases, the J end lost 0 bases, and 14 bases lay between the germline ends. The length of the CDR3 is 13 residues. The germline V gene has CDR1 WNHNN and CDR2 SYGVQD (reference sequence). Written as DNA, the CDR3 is TGCGCCGGCTCTAGCAGGGACTCCTACGAGCAGTACTTC. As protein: CAGSSRDSYEQYF.

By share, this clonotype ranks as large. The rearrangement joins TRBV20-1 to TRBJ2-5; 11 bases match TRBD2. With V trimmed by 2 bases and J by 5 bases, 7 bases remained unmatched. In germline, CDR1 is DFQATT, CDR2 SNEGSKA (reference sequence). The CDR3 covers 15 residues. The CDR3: CSARPTSGSWETQYF. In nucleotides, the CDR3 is TGCAGTGCTAGACCTACTAGCGGGAGTTGGGAGACCCAGTACTTC.

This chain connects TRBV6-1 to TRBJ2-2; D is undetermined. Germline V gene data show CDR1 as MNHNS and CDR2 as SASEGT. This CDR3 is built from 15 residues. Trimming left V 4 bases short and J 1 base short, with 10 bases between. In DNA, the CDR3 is TGTGCCAGCAGTGGACGACGGTTGAACACCGGGGAGCTGTTTTTT. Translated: CASSGRRLNTGELFF.

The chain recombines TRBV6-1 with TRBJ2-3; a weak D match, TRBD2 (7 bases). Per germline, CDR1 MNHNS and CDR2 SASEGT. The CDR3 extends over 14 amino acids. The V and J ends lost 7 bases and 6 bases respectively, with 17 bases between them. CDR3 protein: CASKLGGGGDTQYF. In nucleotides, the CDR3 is TGTGCCAGCAAGCTAGGGGGGGGGGGGGATACGCAGTATTTT.

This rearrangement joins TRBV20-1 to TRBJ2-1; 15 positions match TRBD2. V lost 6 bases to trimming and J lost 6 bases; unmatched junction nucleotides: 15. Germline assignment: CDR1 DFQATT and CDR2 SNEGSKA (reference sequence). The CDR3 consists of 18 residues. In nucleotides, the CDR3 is TGCAGTGCCGAGGGACTAGCGGGAGGCCTCGGTTCGGGCAATGAGCAGTTCTTC. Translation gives CSAEGLAGGLGSGNEQFF.

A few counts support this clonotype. CDR3 sequence (DNA): TGTGCCAGCAGCCCACGGGCGGGGTACACAGATACGCAGTATTTT. It yields the protein CASSPRAGYTDTQYF. The rearrangement links TRBV11-2 to TRBJ2-3; a weak D match, TRBD2 (6 bases). Trimming stripped 5 bases from V and 2 bases from J, with 14 bases between. This CDR3 comprises 15 residues. The germline V gene encodes CDR1 SGHAT and CDR2 FQNNGV.

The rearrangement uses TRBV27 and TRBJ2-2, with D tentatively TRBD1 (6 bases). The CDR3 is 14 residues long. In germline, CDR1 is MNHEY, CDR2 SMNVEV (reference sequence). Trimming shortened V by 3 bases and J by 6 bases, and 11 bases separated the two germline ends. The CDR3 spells CASSFSSGAGELFF. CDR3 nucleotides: TGTGCCAGCAGTTTCTCATCAGGGGCCGGGGAGCTGTTTTTT.

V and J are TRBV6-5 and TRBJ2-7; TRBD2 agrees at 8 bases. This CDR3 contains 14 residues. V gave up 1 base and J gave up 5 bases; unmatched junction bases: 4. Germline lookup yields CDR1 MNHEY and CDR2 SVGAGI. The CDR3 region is CASSYWGSGDEQYF. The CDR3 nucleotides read TGTGCCAGCAGTTACTGGGGTAGCGGGGACGAGCAGTACTTC.

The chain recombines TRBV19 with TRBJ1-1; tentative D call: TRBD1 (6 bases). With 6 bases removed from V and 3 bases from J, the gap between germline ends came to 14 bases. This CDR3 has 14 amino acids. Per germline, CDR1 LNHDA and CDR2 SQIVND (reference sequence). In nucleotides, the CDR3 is TGTGCCAGTAGGACCCGACAGGCGGACACTGAAGCTTTCTTT. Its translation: CASRTRQADTEAFF.

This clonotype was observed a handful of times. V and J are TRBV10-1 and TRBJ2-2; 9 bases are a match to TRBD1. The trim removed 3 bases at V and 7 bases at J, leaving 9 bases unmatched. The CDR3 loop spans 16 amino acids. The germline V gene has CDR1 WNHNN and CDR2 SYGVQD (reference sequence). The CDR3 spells CASSDNRGQYGGELFF. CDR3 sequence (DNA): TGCGCCAGCAGTGATAACAGGGGGCAATATGGCGGGGAGCTGTTTTTT.

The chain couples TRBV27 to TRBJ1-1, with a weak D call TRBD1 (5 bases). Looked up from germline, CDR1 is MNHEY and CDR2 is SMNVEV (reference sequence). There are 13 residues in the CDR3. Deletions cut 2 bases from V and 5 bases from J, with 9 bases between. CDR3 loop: CASSLQGGTEAFF. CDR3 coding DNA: TGTGCCAGCAGTTTACAGGGCGGGACTGAAGCTTTCTTT.

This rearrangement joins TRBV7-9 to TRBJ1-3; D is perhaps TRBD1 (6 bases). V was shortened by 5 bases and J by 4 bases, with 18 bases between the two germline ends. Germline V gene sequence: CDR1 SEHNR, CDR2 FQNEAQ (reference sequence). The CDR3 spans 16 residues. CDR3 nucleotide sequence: TGTGCCAGCAGCCCAAGGGATACAGGGCAGGGAAACACCATATATTTT. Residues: CASSPRDTGQGNTIYF.

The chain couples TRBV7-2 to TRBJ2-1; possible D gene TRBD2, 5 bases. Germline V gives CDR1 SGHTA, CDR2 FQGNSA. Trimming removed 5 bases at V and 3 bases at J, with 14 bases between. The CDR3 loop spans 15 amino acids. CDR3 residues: CASSTRTGNYNEQFF. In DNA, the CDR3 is TGTGCCAGCAGCACCCGGACTGGGAACTACAATGAGCAGTTCTTC. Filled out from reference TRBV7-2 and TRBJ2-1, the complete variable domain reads GAGVSQSPSNKVTEKGKDVELRCDPISGHTALYWYRQSLGQGLEFLIYFQGNSAPDKSGLPSDRFSAERTGGSVSTLTIQRTQQEDSAVYLCASSTRTGNYNEQFFGPGTRLTVL.

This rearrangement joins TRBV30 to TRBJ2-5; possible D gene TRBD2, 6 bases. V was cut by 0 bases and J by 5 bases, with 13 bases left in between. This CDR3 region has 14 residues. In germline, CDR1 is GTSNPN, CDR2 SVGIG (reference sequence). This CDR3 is CAWSVNSGSETQYF. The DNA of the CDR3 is TGTGCCTGGAGTGTAAATAGCGGTTCGGAGACCCAGTACTTC.

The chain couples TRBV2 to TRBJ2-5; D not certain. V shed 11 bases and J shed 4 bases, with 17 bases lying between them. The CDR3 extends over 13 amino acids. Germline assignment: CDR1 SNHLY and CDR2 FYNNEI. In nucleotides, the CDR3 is TGTGCCCGAAAGTCGCCACTCGGAGAGACCCAGTACTTC. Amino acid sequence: CARKSPLGETQYF.

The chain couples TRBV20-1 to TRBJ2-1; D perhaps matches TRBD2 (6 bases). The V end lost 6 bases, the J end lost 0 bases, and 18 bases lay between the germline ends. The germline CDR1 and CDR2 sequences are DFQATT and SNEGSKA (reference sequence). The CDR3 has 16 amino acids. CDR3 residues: CSAPHVEGGSYNEQFF. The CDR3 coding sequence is TGCAGTGCGCCGCATGTGGAGGGTGGCTCCTACAATGAGCAGTTCTTC.

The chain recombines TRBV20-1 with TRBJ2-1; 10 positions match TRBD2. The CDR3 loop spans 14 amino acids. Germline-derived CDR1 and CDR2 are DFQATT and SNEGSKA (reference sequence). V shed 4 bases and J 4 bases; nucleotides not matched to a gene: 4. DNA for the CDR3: TGCAGTGCTACGAGCGGGGGGGGGTACAATGAGCAGTTCTTC. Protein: CSATSGGGYNEQFF.

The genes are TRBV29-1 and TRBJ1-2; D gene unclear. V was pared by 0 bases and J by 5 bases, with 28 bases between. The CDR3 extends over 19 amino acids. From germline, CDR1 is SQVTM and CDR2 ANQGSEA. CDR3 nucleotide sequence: TGCAGCGTTGAAGATAGGAGGGTAATGTCTAGATCCTCTAGGTATGGCTACACCTTC. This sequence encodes CSVEDRRVMSRSSRYGYTF.

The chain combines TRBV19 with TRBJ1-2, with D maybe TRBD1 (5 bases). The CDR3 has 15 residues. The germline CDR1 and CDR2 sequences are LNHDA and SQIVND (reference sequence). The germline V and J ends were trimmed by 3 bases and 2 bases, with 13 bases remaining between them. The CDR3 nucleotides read TGTGCCAGTAGTATCGGGGACCCCGGAAACTATGGCTACACCTTC. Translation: CASSIGDPGNYGYTF.